This T cell receptor beta chain was sequenced in a study of T cells after yellow fever vaccination. For the study at large: Libraries from low-cell-number fractions were prepared with the SMART-Seq v4 Ultra Low Input RNA kit.

Study outcomes and limitations: Overall, a small share of clonotypes was seen in both CD4 and CD8 compartments. Weaker in magnitude, the secondary response showed a faster peak on day 5 versus 15.

As to this clonotype: Its antigen remains unknown.

Germline loops: CDR1 SGHAT, CDR2 FQNNGV. This CDR3 has 18 residues. Germline trimming cut 4 bases from V and 3 bases from J; bases unmatched to any gene: 15. UMIs and a universal primer site were added when TCR cDNA was made by 5'RACE template switching. TCRdb processed the 5' RACE reads anew with MiXCR; each CDR3 protein has one entry. The data contain hundreds of thousands of distinct CDR3 sequences, over 9% of them seen just once; the ten biggest clones take up under 15%. This chain joins TRBV11-2 and TRBJ2-1, with TRBD2 matching over 7 bases. The TCR was taken from a man aged 25 to 45 who received the YFV17D yellow fever vaccine. Here the sequenced sample was PBMCs, taken on the day of the yellow fever booster vaccination. CDR3: CASSSGLTPGLHYNEQFF. CDR3 coding DNA: TGTGCCAGCAGCTCGGGACTGACTCCGGGACTACACTACAATGAGCAGTTCTTC.